The 24 T cell receptor beta chains listed next were all sequenced from one sample in a study of OX40 agonist ivuxolimab in advanced cancers. Clones were read by immunoSEQ multiplex PCR, and TCRdb kept only the in-frame ones, dropping some. The repertoire holds approximately 82,000 clones, with 84% as singletons. Sample: CD4+ or CD8+ T cells sorted from blood, taken in a trial of the OX40 agonist ivuxolimab. Receptor source: an adult with an advanced solid tumor such as melanoma, head and neck, liver or kidney cancer.

CDR3 residues: CASKTGGATNEKLFF. CDR3 bases: TGTGCCAGCAAAACAGGGGGGGCAACTAATGAAAAACTGTTTTTT. The rearrangement joins TRBV7-9 to TRBJ1-4; TRBD1 aligns across 8 bases. This CDR3 region has 15 residues. Germline CDR1 SEHNR, CDR2 FQNEAQ (reference sequence). Trimming at V came to 7 bases and at J to 0 bases, leaving 4 bases not matched to a gene. Combining the CDR3 with reference TRBV7-9 and TRBJ1-4 gives the whole variable domain DTGVSQNPRHKITKRGQNVTFRCDPISEHNRLYWYRQTLGQGPEFLTYFQNEAQLEKSRLLSDRFSAERPKGSFSTLEIQRTEQGDSAMYLCASKTGGATNEKLFFGSGTQLSVL.

The chain combines TRBV5-4 with TRBJ2-3; TRBD1 aligns across 8 bases. The germline CDR1 and CDR2 sequences are SGHNT and YYREEE (reference sequence). The CDR3 covers 15 residues. After removal of 4 bases from V and 0 bases from J, the junction contained 4 bases not matched to a gene. The CDR3 DNA reads TGTGCCAGCAGCCCGACAGGGGTGAGCACAGATACGCAGTATTTT. This sequence encodes CASSPTGVSTDTQYF.

The chain joins TRBV18 to TRBJ2-2, with TRBD2 matching over 8 bases. From germline, CDR1 is KGHSH and CDR2 LQKENI. There are 15 residues in the CDR3. After removal of 3 bases from V and 6 bases from J, the junction contained 6 bases not matched to a gene. The CDR3 DNA reads TGTGCCAGCTCACCGGGACTAGGCGGCTCCGGGGAGCTGTTTTTT. Translation gives CASSPGLGGSGELFF. The variable domain in full, with the rest retrieved from reference TRBV18 and TRBJ2-2, is NAGVMQNPRHLVRRRGQEARLRCSPMKGHSHVYWYRQLPEEGLKFMVYLQKENIIDESGMPKERFSAEFPKEGPSILRIQQVVRGDSAAYFCASSPGLGGSGELFFGEGSRLTVL.

The chain couples TRBV27 to TRBJ1-5, with D tentatively TRBD1 (5 bases). CDR3 length equals 14 residues. V was clipped by 5 bases and J by 4 bases, with 12 bases between them. Germline CDR1 MNHEY, CDR2 SMNVEV (reference sequence). Written as DNA, the CDR3 is TGTGCCAGCAGTCGCGGGACGGGGAATCAGCCCCAGCATTTT. Its translation is CASSRGTGNQPQHF.

This sequence joins TRBV5-6 and TRBJ2-5, with D maybe TRBD1 (6 bases). The CDR3 is made up of 13 amino acids. Germline V gene sequence: CDR1 SGHDT, CDR2 YYEEEE. The ends were cut back, 0 bases at V and 4 bases at J, with 7 bases in the middle. The CDR3 region is CASSLGRGETQYF. Here the CDR3 DNA reads TGTGCCAGCAGCTTGGGCAGGGGAGAGACCCAGTACTTC.

The chain couples TRBV6-1 to TRBJ2-7; D is unclear. CDR1 is MNHNS, CDR2 SASEGT, per germline. This CDR3 contains 15 residues. V was shortened by 7 bases and J by 2 bases, with 18 bases between the two germline ends. The DNA for the CDR3 is TGTGCCAGCAACCAGCAGGTGGGTGACACCTACGAGCAGTACTTC. It encodes CASNQQVGDTYEQYF.

This clone showed up just once. This rearrangement joins TRBV4-2 to TRBJ1-5; D call uncertain. The V and J ends lost 1 base and 6 bases respectively, with 13 bases between them. From germline, CDR1 is LGHNA and CDR2 YNFKEQ. This CDR3 region has 15 residues. The CDR3: CASSQVPGVGQPQHF. The CDR3 coding sequence is TGTGCCAGCAGCCAAGTCCCCGGGGTCGGTCAGCCCCAGCATTTT.

The chain uses TRBV19 and TRBJ2-5; D call uncertain. Between the trimmed V and J ends, which lost 6 bases and 7 bases, there was a span of 18 bases. The CDR3 sequence is 14 residues long. Germline values: CDR1 LNHDA, CDR2 SQIVND (reference sequence). The CDR3 region has the DNA TGTGCCAGTAGGGAGACACAAACAAGAGGGACCCAGTACTTC. Its protein is CASRETQTRGTQYF.

The chain recombines TRBV19 with TRBJ1-4; 8 bases are shared with TRBD1. From germline, CDR1 is LNHDA and CDR2 SQIVND (reference sequence). V lost 8 bases, J lost 10 bases, and 12 bases stayed unmatched. There are 14 residues in the CDR3. In DNA form, the CDR3 reads TGTGCCAGTCGGGGAGACAGGGGCGGAAGAAAACTGTTTTTT. This encodes CASRGDRGGRKLFF.

The rearrangement links TRBV19 to TRBJ1-5; 9 nucleotides match TRBD1. The CDR3 loop spans 14 amino acids. Germline CDR1 reads LNHDA; CDR2 reads SQIVND (reference sequence). V lost 6 bases and J lost 6; bases outside the gene matches: 6. CDR3 residues: CASSPGQGRQPQHF. CDR3 bases: TGTGCCAGTAGCCCGGGACAGGGACGTCAGCCCCAGCATTTT.

The chain uses TRBV6-1 and TRBJ2-1; TRBD1 is a possible D gene (6 bases). This CDR3 is built from 13 residues. V lost 6 bases and J 6 bases, leaving 12 bases between the germline ends. Germline-derived CDR1 and CDR2 are MNHNS and SASEGT. This CDR3 reads CASRDSWGNEQFF. The CDR3 DNA sequence: TGTGCCAGCAGGGACAGCTGGGGCAATGAGCAGTTCTTC.

The chain has TRBV4-3 and TRBJ1-3, with TRBD1 identical over 7 bases. In germline, CDR1 is LGHNA, CDR2 YSLEER. CDR3 length: 17 residues. V lost 0 bases and J lost 7; bases outside the gene matches: 12. The CDR3 DNA reads as TGCGCCAGCAGCCAAGATGTACAGGGGAACTGGAGGAACACCATATATTTT. Translation: CASSQDVQGNWRNTIYF.

This chain connects TRBV5-1 to TRBJ1-5; 7 nucleotides agree with TRBD1. J was trimmed by 2 bases and V by 0 bases; bases with no gene match: 2. The V gene's germline CDR1 is SGHRS and CDR2 YFSETQ. This CDR3 is 15 amino acids long. CDR3 protein: CASSLGTGGNQPQHF. The CDR3 region has the DNA TGCGCCAGCAGCTTGGGGACAGGAGGCAATCAGCCCCAGCATTTT.

The rearrangement joins TRBV19 to TRBJ2-4; tentatively, D is TRBD1 or TRBD2 (5 bases each). Germline CDR1 is LNHDA and CDR2 is SQIVND (reference sequence). The V end was cut by 6 bases, the J end by 8 bases, with 17 bases between. The CDR3 consists of 14 residues. CDR3 coding DNA: TGTGCCAGTAGCCGGGACGGAGGCCTGGACATTCAGTACTTC. Its translation is CASSRDGGLDIQYF.

V and J are TRBV18 and TRBJ2-2; no clear D gene. This CDR3 spans 14 amino acids. The germline V gene has CDR1 KGHSH and CDR2 LQKENI. V was shortened by 0 bases and J by 4 bases, with 6 bases between the two germline ends. The CDR3 spells CASSPPYITGELFF. In DNA form, the CDR3 reads TGTGCCAGCTCACCACCTTACATCACCGGGGAGCTGTTTTTT. Full variable domain (outside the CDR3, taken from reference TRBV18 and TRBJ2-2): NAGVMQNPRHLVRRRGQEARLRCSPMKGHSHVYWYRQLPEEGLKFMVYLQKENIIDESGMPKERFSAEFPKEGPSILRIQQVVRGDSAAYFCASSPPYITGELFFGEGSRLTVL.

This clone was recorded a few times. The V gene is TRBV9, the J gene TRBJ2-7, with 11 bases matching TRBD2. The CDR3 has 16 residues. In germline, CDR1 is SGDLS, CDR2 YYNGEE. The J segment lost 0 bases and the V segment lost 4 bases, leaving 6 bases of the junction unmatched. The CDR3 sequence is CASSSSSGRSSYEQYF. The CDR3 DNA reads TGTGCCAGCAGCTCCTCTAGCGGGAGGAGCTCCTACGAGCAGTACTTC.

The chain recombines TRBV30 with TRBJ2-1; 7 nucleotides agree with TRBD2. The CDR3 covers 14 residues. V was pared by 4 bases and J by 4 bases, with 7 bases of the junction left unmatched. Per germline, CDR1 GTSNPN and CDR2 SVGIG (reference sequence). CDR3 residues: CAWTWGGPYNEQFF. The CDR3 DNA follows: TGTGCCTGGACCTGGGGGGGACCATACAATGAGCAGTTCTTC.

This sequence joins TRBV29-1 and TRBJ2-1; D is unclear. Trimming shortened V by 5 bases and J by 1 base, and 15 bases separated the two germline ends. This CDR3 contains 15 residues. Germline values: CDR1 SQVTM, CDR2 ANQGSEA. The CDR3: CSVLGIVSSYNEQFF. The CDR3 DNA is TGCAGCGTTCTCGGAATAGTTTCTTCCTACAATGAGCAGTTCTTC.

This chain connects TRBV25-1 to TRBJ2-3; no clear D. The CDR3 contains 14 residues. Trimming left V 1 base short and J 2 bases short, with 7 bases between. Germline V gene sequence: CDR1 MGHDK, CDR2 SYGVNS. CDR3 sequence reads: CASSEWVTTDTQYF. In DNA form, the CDR3 reads TGTGCCAGCAGTGAATGGGTCACCACAGATACGCAGTATTTT.

The rearrangement links TRBV5-6 to TRBJ2-7, with 11 bases matching TRBD2. Trimming took 2 bases from V and 6 from J; bases not matched to a gene: 4. The CDR3 loop spans 14 amino acids. CDR1 is SGHDT and CDR2 is YYEEEE in the germline V gene. The CDR3 DNA is TGTGCCAGCAGCTTCTTACTAGCGGGAGCCGAGCAGTACTTC. Protein sequence: CASSFLLAGAEQYF.

V and J are TRBV30 and TRBJ2-7; perhaps TRBD2 as D (5 bases). V lost 1 base to trimming and J lost 6 bases, with 19 bases between them. Germline lookup yields CDR1 GTSNPN and CDR2 SVGIG (reference sequence). This CDR3 contains 15 residues. The CDR3 protein is CAWSGRILTRSEQYF. CDR3 DNA sequence: TGTGCCTGGAGTGGGAGGATTCTGACACGGAGCGAGCAGTACTTC. Full variable domain (outside the CDR3, taken from reference TRBV30 and TRBJ2-7): SQTIHQWPATLVQPVGSPLSLECTVEGTSNPNLYWYRQAAGRGLQLLFYSVGIGQISSEVPQNLSASRPQDRQFILSSKKLLLSDSGFYLCAWSGRILTRSEQYFGPGTRLTVT.

The J gene is TRBJ2-1, the V gene TRBV14; 7 bases are shared with TRBD2. Germline CDR1 SGHDN, CDR2 FVKESK. J lost 8 bases, V lost 8 bases, and 12 bases had no gene match. The CDR3 is made up of 14 amino acids. The CDR3 DNA reads TGTGCCAGCCAGGGAGGACTAGGAGGCGATGAGCAGTTCTTC. Translation gives CASQGGLGGDEQFF. The whole variable domain, remainder taken from reference TRBV14 and TRBJ2-1, is EAGVTQFPSHSVIEKGQTVTLRCDPISGHDNLYWYRRVMGKEIKFLLHFVKESKQDESGMPNNRFLAERTGGTYSTLKVQPAELEDSGVYFCASQGGLGGDEQFFGPGTRLTVL.

This chain uses TRBV5-1 with TRBJ1-1; 10 bases are shared with TRBD1. With 0 bases clipped from V and 5 bases from J, the junction kept 1 base outside the gene matches. CDR3 size: 14 residues. Germline CDR1 and CDR2: SGHRS and YFSETQ. The CDR3 DNA sequence: TGCGCCAGCAGCTTGGGGACAGGGGGGACTGAAGCTTTCTTT. Its protein product is CASSLGTGGTEAFF.

V and J are TRBV28 and TRBJ1-5; TRBD1 aligns across 8 bases. The ends lost 3 bases at V and 2 bases at J; junction bases unmatched: 6. Germline V gene data show CDR1 as MDHEN and CDR2 as SYDVKM. The CDR3 is 16 residues long. The CDR3 protein is CASSFYSGQGNQPQHF. The CDR3 region has the DNA TGTGCCAGCAGTTTCTATTCGGGACAGGGCAATCAGCCCCAGCATTTT.